The TCR beta chain described here comes from a study of T-cell memory formation after mild COVID-19. The authors produced TCR alpha and TCR beta cDNA libraries with sample barcodes and UMIs by 5'RACE using constant-segment primers. MiXCR, applied by TCRdb to the 5' RACE reads, yields one record per CDR3 protein. The repertoire has around 340,000 distinct CDR3 sequences, around 15% of them found once; the top ten carry 22%. Trimming removed 6 bases from V and 4 bases from J, with 16 bases in between. Germline CDR1 is SGHRS and CDR2 is YFSETQ. The CDR3 runs 15 residues. This clonotype has only a few counts.

The receptor comes from a man between 18 and 35 years old who had mild COVID-19 (a few samples of this study predate the infection). Cell type and time point are not known. This chain connects TRBV5-1 to TRBJ1-4; D is unresolved. Sequencing was performed on PBMCs or a T cell subset sorted from them (not recorded which). The DNA for the CDR3 is TGCGCCAGCAATAAGGGTAACACCCTTAATGAAAAACTGTTTTTT. Its translation is CASNKGNTLNEKLFF.